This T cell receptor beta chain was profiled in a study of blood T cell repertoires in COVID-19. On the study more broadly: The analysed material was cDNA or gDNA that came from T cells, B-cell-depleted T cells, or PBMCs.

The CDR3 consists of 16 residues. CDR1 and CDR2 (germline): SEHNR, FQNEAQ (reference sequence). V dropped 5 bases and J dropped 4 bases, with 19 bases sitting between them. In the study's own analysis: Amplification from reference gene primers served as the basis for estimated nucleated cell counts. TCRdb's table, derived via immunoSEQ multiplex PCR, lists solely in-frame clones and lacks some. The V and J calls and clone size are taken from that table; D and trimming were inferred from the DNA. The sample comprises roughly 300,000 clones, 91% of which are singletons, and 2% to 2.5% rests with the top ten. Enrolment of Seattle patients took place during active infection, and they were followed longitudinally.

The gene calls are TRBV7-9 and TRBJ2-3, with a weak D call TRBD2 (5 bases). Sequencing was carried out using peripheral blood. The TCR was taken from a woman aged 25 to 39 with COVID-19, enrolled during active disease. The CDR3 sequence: CASSPVTGLGADTQYF. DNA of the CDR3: TGTGCCAGCAGCCCCGTTACCGGACTTGGCGCAGATACGCAGTATTTT.